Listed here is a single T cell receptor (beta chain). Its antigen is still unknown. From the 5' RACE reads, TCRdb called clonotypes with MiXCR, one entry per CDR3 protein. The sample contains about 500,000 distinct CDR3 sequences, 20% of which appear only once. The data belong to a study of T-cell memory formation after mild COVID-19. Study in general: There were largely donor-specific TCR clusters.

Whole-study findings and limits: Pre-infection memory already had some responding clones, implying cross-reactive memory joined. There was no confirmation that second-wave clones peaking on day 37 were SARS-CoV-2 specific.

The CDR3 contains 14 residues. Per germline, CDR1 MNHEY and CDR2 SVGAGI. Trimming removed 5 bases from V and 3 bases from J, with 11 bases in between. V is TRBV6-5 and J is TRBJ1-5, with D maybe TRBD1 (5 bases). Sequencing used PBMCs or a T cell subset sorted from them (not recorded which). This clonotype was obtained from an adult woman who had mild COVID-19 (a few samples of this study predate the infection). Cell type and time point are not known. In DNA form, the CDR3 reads TGTGCCAGCAGTCGGGGACCGGACAATCAGCCCCAGCATTTT. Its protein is CASSRGPDNQPQHF.